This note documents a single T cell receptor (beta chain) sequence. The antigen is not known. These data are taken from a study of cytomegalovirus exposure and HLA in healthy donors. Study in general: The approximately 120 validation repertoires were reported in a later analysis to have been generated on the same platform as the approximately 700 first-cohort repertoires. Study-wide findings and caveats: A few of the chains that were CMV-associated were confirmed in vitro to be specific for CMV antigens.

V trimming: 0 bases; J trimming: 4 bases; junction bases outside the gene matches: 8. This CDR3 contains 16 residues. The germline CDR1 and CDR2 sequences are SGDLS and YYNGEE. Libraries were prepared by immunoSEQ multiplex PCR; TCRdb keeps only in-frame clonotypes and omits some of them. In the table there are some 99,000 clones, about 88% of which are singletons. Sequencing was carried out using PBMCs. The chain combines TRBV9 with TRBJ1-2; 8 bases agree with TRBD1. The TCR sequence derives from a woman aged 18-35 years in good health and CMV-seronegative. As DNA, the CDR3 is TGTGCCAGCAGCGTAGATGGGTCAGGGGGCGCCTATGGCTACACCTTC. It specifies CASSVDGSGGAYGYTF.